These 25 T cell receptor beta chains share one sample of origin, sequenced in a study of blood T cell repertoires in COVID-19 (TCRdb year 2020). Library construction relied on the immunoSEQ multiplex PCR assay. Sourced from immuneACCESS, this table was stored by TCRdb with only in-frame sequences that have V and J called. A share of the clones is absent; for the studies checked, an unresolved V gene accounts for under half, and the remainder has no known explanation. The sample yields roughly 200,000 clones; roughly 89% were counted once. Roughly 2.4% of the sample rests with the top ten. Input material: PBMCs or T cells enriched from blood (not recorded which). The receptors derive from a woman aged 40 to 50 with acute COVID-19.

J is TRBJ2-7 and V is TRBV9; possibly TRBD2 for D (6 bases). The germline gives CDR1 SGDLS, CDR2 YYNGEE. Between the trimmed V and J ends, which lost 0 bases and 2 bases, there was a span of 21 bases. This CDR3 has 18 residues. CDR3 coding DNA: TGTGCCAGCAGCGTAGGGCCAGGGCGGGGCAGTTTTACCTACGAGCAGTACTTC. Encoded protein: CASSVGPGRGSFTYEQYF.

The chain employs TRBV4-1 and TRBJ2-7; weak D call: TRBD1 (6 bases). This CDR3 is built from 13 residues. The ends were cut back, 4 bases at V and 4 bases at J, with 11 bases in the middle. Germline lookup yields CDR1 MGHRA and CDR2 YSYEKL. The CDR3 spells CASSRTESYEQYF. Here the CDR3 DNA reads TGCGCCAGCAGCCGGACAGAGAGTTACGAGCAGTACTTC.

The chain recombines TRBV21-1 with TRBJ2-7; the DNA was not used to check the table's D call, TRBD2. TRBV21-1 is a pseudogene segment. The CDR3 covers 18 residues. CDR3 sequence (DNA): TGTGCCAGCAGCAAAGCGCTTTTACGGACTAGCGGTTACTACGAGCAGTACTTC. As protein: CASSKALLRTSGYYEQYF.

This chain uses TRBV7-2 with TRBJ1-1; weak D call: TRBD1 (5 bases). Germline CDR1 reads SGHTA; CDR2 reads FQGNSA. With 6 bases removed from V and 1 base from J, the gap between germline ends came to 15 bases. The CDR3 covers 15 residues. The chain's CDR3 is CASRYFRGGNTEAFF. The DNA of the CDR3 is TGTGCCAGCAGGTATTTCCGGGGGGGGAACACTGAAGCTTTCTTT.

This clone has just a few counts. The chain uses TRBV9 and TRBJ2-2; no firm D call. Trimming left V 4 bases short and J 5 bases short, with 6 bases between. Germline V gene lookup returns CDR1 SGDLS and CDR2 YYNGEE. There are 12 residues in the CDR3. The CDR3 sequence is CASSSGTGELFF. The CDR3 nucleotides read TGTGCCAGCAGCTCCGGGACCGGGGAGCTGTTTTTT. The full variable domain, in which reference TRBV9 and TRBJ2-2 provide the parts outside the CDR3, is DSGVTQTPKHLITATGQRVTLRCSPRSGDLSVYWYQQSLDQGLQFLIQYYNGEERAKGNILERFSAQQFPDLHSELNLSSLELGDSALYFCASSSGTGELFFGEGSRLTVL.

The chain uses TRBV4-3 and TRBJ2-1, with TRBD2 identical over 8 bases. The CDR3 spans 12 residues. Germline CDR1 LGHNA, CDR2 YSLEER. V was pared by 1 base and J by 13 bases, with 3 bases of the junction left unmatched. The DNA of the CDR3 is TGCGCCAGCAGCCAAGGTGGACTAGCCCAGTTCTTC. Amino acid sequence: CASSQGGLAQFF.

The V gene is TRBV10-1, the J gene TRBJ2-7; 9 bases line up with TRBD1. Trimming cost V 6 bases and J 7 bases; bases outside gene matches: 7. CDR1 is WNHNN and CDR2 is SYGVQD in the germline V gene (reference sequence). The CDR3 totals 13 residues. The CDR3 DNA reads as TGCGCCAGCAGCGACACCGGGACAGGGGAGCAGTACTTC. It translates to CASSDTGTGEQYF.

V gene TRBV10-3 combines with J gene TRBJ2-2, with D unclear. CDR3 length: 17 amino acids. Trimming cost V 3 bases and J 6 bases, with 20 bases left between them. Germline V gives CDR1 ENHRY, CDR2 SYGVKD. DNA for the CDR3: TGTGCCATCAGTGACCCAGAACGACTCGTTCGTCCCGGGGAGCTGTTTTTT. Its translation: CAISDPERLVRPGELFF.

In this sample, this clone turned up a few times. The rearrangement joins TRBV30 to TRBJ1-1; 10 nucleotides line up with TRBD1. This CDR3 contains 14 residues. With V trimmed by 5 bases and J by 6 bases, 9 bases remained unmatched. Per germline, CDR1 GTSNPN and CDR2 SVGIG (reference sequence). CDR3 sequence reads: CAWRDRGGRAEAFF. CDR3 nucleotides: TGTGCCTGGCGGGACAGGGGCGGGAGAGCTGAAGCTTTCTTT.

The genes are TRBV5-1 and TRBJ2-2, with a tentative D call TRBD1 (6 bases). This CDR3 contains 16 residues. The V end lost 4 bases, the J end lost 2 bases, and 15 bases lay between the germline ends. Germline V CDR1 and CDR2: SGHRS, YFSETQ. CDR3 residues: CASSQGQFINTGELFF. CDR3 in DNA: TGCGCCAGCAGCCAAGGACAGTTCATAAACACCGGGGAGCTGTTTTTT.

The chain is built from TRBV3-1 (or the pseudogene TRBV3-2) and TRBJ1-3; 9 bases match TRBD1. This CDR3 spans 14 amino acids. Germline trimming cut 4 bases from V and 4 bases from J; bases unmatched to any gene: 2. Germline values: CDR1 LGHDT, CDR2 YNNKEL (reference sequence). CDR3 region: CASSRDREGNTIYF. CDR3 nucleotide sequence: TGTGCCAGCAGCCGGGACAGGGAAGGAAACACCATATATTTT.

The chain has TRBV18 and TRBJ1-4; TRBD1 is a possible D gene (6 bases). The CDR3 loop spans 14 amino acids. Trimming pared 2 bases from V and 4 bases from J, leaving 8 bases between. Germline V lookup: CDR1 KGHSH, CDR2 LQKENI. The CDR3 region is CASSPGQINEKLFF. The CDR3 region has the DNA TGTGCCAGCTCACCAGGACAGATTAATGAAAAACTGTTTTTT.

V gene TRBV5-1 combines with J gene TRBJ1-1; the match to TRBD1 covers 7 bases. Losses at the gene ends were 4 bases for V and 0 bases for J; bases not matched to a gene: 12. The CDR3 totals 17 residues. Germline assignment: CDR1 SGHRS and CDR2 YFSETQ. The CDR3 reads CASSDKQNRGLNTEAFF. The CDR3 region has the DNA TGCGCCAGCAGCGATAAACAAAACAGGGGCCTGAACACTGAAGCTTTCTTT. Combining the CDR3 with reference TRBV5-1 and TRBJ1-1 gives the whole variable domain KAGVTQTPRYLIKTRGQQVTLSCSPISGHRSVSWYQQTPGQGLQFLFEYFSETQRNKGNFPGRFSGRQFSNSRSEMNVSTLELGDSALYLCASSDKQNRGLNTEAFFGQGTRLTVV.

V and J are TRBV28 and TRBJ1-2, with D possibly being TRBD1 (5 bases). Germline-derived CDR1 and CDR2 are MDHEN and SYDVKM. V lost 3 bases to trimming and J lost 5 bases, with 13 bases between them. The CDR3 totals 14 residues. CDR3 protein: CASSFPGQTYGYTF. The CDR3 DNA is TGTGCCAGCAGTTTCCCTGGACAAACTTATGGCTACACCTTC.

There are a few counts of this clone. The chain has TRBV4-3 and TRBJ2-1; 11 nucleotides match TRBD2. The CDR3 is 16 residues long. With V trimmed by 2 bases and J by 5 bases, 5 bases remained unmatched. CDR1 and CDR2 from the germline V gene are LGHNA and YSLEER. CDR3 DNA: TGCGCCAGCAGCCAAAAAGGGGGACTAGCGGACAATGAGCAGTTCTTC. Its translation: CASSQKGGLADNEQFF.

This chain joins TRBV25-1 and TRBJ2-7, with D unresolved. V was cut by 1 base and J by 0 bases, with 10 bases left in between. Germline assignment: CDR1 MGHDK and CDR2 SYGVNS. The CDR3 has 15 amino acids. The CDR3 nucleotides are TGTGCCAGCAGTGAATGGTCTGCCGGCTCCTACGAGCAGTACTTC. Translation: CASSEWSAGSYEQYF.

This clone was observed a single time. The V call is TRBV27, the J call TRBJ2-7; 8 nucleotides match TRBD2. Germline assignment: CDR1 MNHEY and CDR2 SMNVEV (reference sequence). The CDR3 covers 15 residues. The J segment lost 0 bases and the V segment lost 8 bases, leaving 9 bases of the junction unmatched. CDR3 nucleotides: TGTGCCAGCGGACCGATAGCGGGGTCCTCCTACGAGCAGTACTTC. Translation: CASGPIAGSSYEQYF.

This chain's CDR3 is CASSIRTNEQFF. The CDR3 DNA reads TGTGCCAGTAGTATACGGACTAATGAGCAGTTCTTC. The chain uses TRBV19 and TRBJ2-1; D is possibly TRBD2 (5 bases). Germline V gene sequence: CDR1 LNHDA, CDR2 SQIVND (reference sequence). The CDR3 contains 12 residues. Trimming left V 2 bases short and J 7 bases short, with 6 bases between.

The V and J genes are TRBV18 and TRBJ1-1, with D possibly being TRBD1 (5 bases). Germline CDR1 is KGHSH and CDR2 is LQKENI. V gave up 5 bases and J gave up 0 bases, with 7 bases separating them. The CDR3 has 13 amino acids. CDR3 sequence (DNA): TGTGCCAGCTCATCGACAGTGAACACTGAAGCTTTCTTT. Translation gives CASSSTVNTEAFF.

This chain links TRBV12-3 or TRBV12-4 with TRBJ2-1, with D uncertain. The length of the CDR3 is 12 residues. V lost 6 bases and J lost 3, with 6 bases in between. The DNA of the CDR3 is TGTGCCAGCAGAACTGACTACAATGAGCAGTTCTTC. It codes for CASRTDYNEQFF.

This clone was observed a handful of times. The V and J genes are TRBV19 and TRBJ2-3, with D unclear. The CDR3 extends over 12 amino acids. CDR1 and CDR2 from the germline V gene are LNHDA and SQIVND (reference sequence). Trimming took 4 bases from V and 3 from J, leaving 5 bases between them. This CDR3 reads CASSRQTDTQYF. CDR3 sequence (DNA): TGTGCCAGTAGTAGGCAGACAGATACGCAGTATTTT.

The chain has TRBV11-1 and TRBJ2-5; perhaps TRBD1 as D (5 bases). V was clipped by 2 bases and J by 1 base, with 14 bases between them. The germline CDR1 and CDR2 sequences are SGHAT and FQDESV (reference sequence). The CDR3 runs 16 residues. The CDR3 DNA reads as TGTGCCAGCAGCTTACGCCAGGGTAGTTTCCAAGAGACCCAGTACTTC. Translating gives CASSLRQGSFQETQYF. Full variable domain (missing parts from reference TRBV11-1 and TRBJ2-5): EAEVAQSPRYKITEKSQAVAFWCDPISGHATLYWYRQILGQGPELLVQFQDESVVDDSQLPKDRFSAERLKGVDSTLKIQPAELGDSAMYLCASSLRQGSFQETQYFGPGTRLLVL.

This rearrangement joins TRBV3-1 (or the pseudogene TRBV3-2) to TRBJ2-7; 10 bases agree with TRBD2. Germline CDR1 reads LGHDT; CDR2 reads YNNKEL (reference sequence). CDR3 length: 15 amino acids. V shed 0 bases and J 3 bases; nucleotides not matched to a gene: 2. This CDR3 reads CASSQDTSGVYEQYF. The CDR3 region has the DNA TGTGCCAGCAGCCAAGATACTAGCGGGGTCTACGAGCAGTACTTC.

This clone has just a few counts. J is TRBJ2-6 and V is TRBV3-1 (or the pseudogene TRBV3-2); 9 bases are a match to TRBD2. The germline V gene has CDR1 LGHDT and CDR2 YNNKEL (reference sequence). The CDR3 extends over 18 amino acids. The trim removed 4 bases at V and 4 bases at J, leaving 11 bases unmatched. The CDR3 nucleotides read TGTGCCAGCAGCCCGACCCCCCCTAGCGGGGCGGGGGCCAACGTCCTGACTTTC. Translation gives CASSPTPPSGAGANVLTF.

The chain recombines TRBV18 with TRBJ2-1; D unresolved. V lost 2 bases and J lost 0, with 11 bases in between. This CDR3 spans 16 amino acids. Germline V gene data show CDR1 as KGHSH and CDR2 as LQKENI. Here the CDR3 DNA reads TGTGCCAGCTCACCATCTGACCCTAGCTCCTACAATGAGCAGTTCTTC. Translation: CASSPSDPSSYNEQFF.